The 5 T cell receptor beta chains below come from one sample, sequenced in a study of T cell clonotyping in hematopoietic cell transplantation. Clones were read by immunoSEQ multiplex PCR, and TCRdb kept only the in-frame ones, dropping some. This sample yields some 40,000 clones, of which approximately 94% are seen a single time; more than 0.7% belongs to the top ten. Sequenced: peripheral blood mononuclear cells. Source of these receptors: a woman aged 45-65 years in good health. Some clones in this sample may be carry-over from other donors' samples.

CDR3 bases: TGTGCCAGCAGTTACTCAGGACGTCCGGACCAAGCTTTCTTT. It codes for CASSYSGRPDQAFF. This chain joins TRBV6-5 and TRBJ1-1; no clear D gene. Between the trimmed V and J ends, which lost 0 bases and 9 bases, there was a span of 14 bases. The CDR3 length is 14 residues. The germline V gene has CDR1 MNHEY and CDR2 SVGAGI.

This chain connects TRBV5-6 to TRBJ1-5; no clear D. The V gene lost 4 bases and the J gene lost 11 bases, with 16 bases spanning the gap. CDR1 and CDR2 from the germline V gene are SGHDT and YYEEEE. CDR3 length: 13 residues. DNA for the CDR3: TGTGCCAGCAGCCGCCCCCCTTTTGAGACCCAGCATTTT. Amino acids: CASSRPPFETQHF. Full variable domain (missing parts from reference TRBV5-6 and TRBJ1-5): DAGVTQSPTHLIKTRGQQVTLRCSPKSGHDTVSWYQQALGQGPQFIFQYYEEEERQRGNFPDRFSGHQFPNYSSELNVNALLLGDSALYLCASSRPPFETQHFGDGTRLSIL.

V gene TRBV5-1 combines with J gene TRBJ2-1, with 11 bases fitting TRBD2. Per the germline V gene, CDR1 is SGHRS and CDR2 is YFSETQ. The junction had 7 bases not matched to a gene; V was cut back by 0 bases and J by 8 bases. The CDR3 runs 16 residues. DNA for the CDR3: TGCGCCAGCAGCTTGGCGGGGACTAGCGGTCTGTATGAGCAGTTCTTC. Encoded protein: CASSLAGTSGLYEQFF.

To note about this clone: One end of the junction fails to match germline, which may point to a read error. The rearrangement uses TRBV7-9 and TRBJ2-2; 10 positions match TRBD2. Germline loops: CDR1 SEHNR, CDR2 FQNEAQ (reference sequence). The CDR3 sequence is 14 residues long. Written as DNA, the CDR3 is TGTGCCAGCAGCCTAGCGGGGGACCTTAATCAGCTGTTTTTT. Amino acids: CASSLAGDLNQLFF.

The chain uses TRBV7-2 and TRBJ2-1; 14 nucleotides align to TRBD2. This CDR3 region has 15 residues. The V segment lost 5 bases and the J segment 8 bases; nucleotides outside the gene matches: 5. Per the germline V gene, CDR1 is SGHTA and CDR2 is FQGNSA. The CDR3, as DNA: TGTGCCAGCAGCCCGACTAGCGGGGGGGCAGATGAGCAGTTCTTC. This gives the protein CASSPTSGGADEQFF.